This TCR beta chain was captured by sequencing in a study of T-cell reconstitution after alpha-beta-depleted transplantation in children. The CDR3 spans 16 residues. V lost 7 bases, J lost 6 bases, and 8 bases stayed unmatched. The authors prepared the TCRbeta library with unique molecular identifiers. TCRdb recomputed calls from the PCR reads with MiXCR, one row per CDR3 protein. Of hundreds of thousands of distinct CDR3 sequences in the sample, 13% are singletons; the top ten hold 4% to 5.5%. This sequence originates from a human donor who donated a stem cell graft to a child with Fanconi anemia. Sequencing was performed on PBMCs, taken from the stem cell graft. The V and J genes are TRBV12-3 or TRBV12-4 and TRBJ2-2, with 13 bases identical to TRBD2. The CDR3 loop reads CASTGTSGVIAGELFF. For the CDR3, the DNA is TGTGCCAGCACCGGGACTAGCGGGGTGATCGCCGGGGAGCTGTTTTTT.